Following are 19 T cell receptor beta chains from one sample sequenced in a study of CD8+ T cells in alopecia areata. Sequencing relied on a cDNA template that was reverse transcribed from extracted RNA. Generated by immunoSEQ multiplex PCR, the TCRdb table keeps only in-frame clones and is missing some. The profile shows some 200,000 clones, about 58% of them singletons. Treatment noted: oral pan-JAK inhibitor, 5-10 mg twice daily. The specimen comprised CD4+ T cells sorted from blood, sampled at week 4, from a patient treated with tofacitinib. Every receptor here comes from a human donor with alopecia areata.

The CDR3 is CSVQQGWDTQYF. In DNA, the CDR3 is TGCAGCGTTCAACAGGGATGGGATACGCAGTATTTT. The chain links TRBV29-1 to TRBJ2-3; a weak D match, TRBD1 (6 bases). The CDR3 is made up of 12 amino acids. Between the trimmed V and J ends, which lost 5 bases and 6 bases, there was a span of 12 bases. Germline loops: CDR1 SQVTM, CDR2 ANQGSEA.

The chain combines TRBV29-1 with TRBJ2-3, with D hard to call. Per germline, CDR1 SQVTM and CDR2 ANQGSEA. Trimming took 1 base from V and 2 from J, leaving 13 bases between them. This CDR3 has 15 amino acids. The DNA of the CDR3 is TGCAGCGTTGAAGGTCTAAGACAATCCACAGATACGCAGTATTTT. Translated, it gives CSVEGLRQSTDTQYF.

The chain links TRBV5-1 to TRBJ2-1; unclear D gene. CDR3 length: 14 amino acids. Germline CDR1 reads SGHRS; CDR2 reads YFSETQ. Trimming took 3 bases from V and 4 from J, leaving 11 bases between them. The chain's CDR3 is CASSSPEGYNEQFF. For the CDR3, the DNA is TGCGCCAGCAGCTCCCCCGAAGGATACAATGAGCAGTTCTTC.

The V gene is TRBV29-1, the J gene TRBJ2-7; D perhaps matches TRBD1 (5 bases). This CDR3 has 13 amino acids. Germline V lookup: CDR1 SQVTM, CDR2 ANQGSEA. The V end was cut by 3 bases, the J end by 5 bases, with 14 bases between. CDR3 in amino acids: CSVDIQGGHEQYF. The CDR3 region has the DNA TGCAGCGTTGATATCCAGGGCGGACACGAGCAGTACTTC.

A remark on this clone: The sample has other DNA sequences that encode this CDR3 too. The CDR3 is CASSLGVQETQYF. In DNA, the CDR3 is TGTGCCAGCAGTTTGGGGGTGCAGGAGACCCAGTACTTC. The chain uses TRBV27 and TRBJ2-5; D assignment may be TRBD1 or TRBD2 (5 bases each). From germline, CDR1 is MNHEY and CDR2 SMNVEV (reference sequence). Trimming removed 3 bases from V and 5 bases from J, with 10 bases in between. The length of the CDR3 is 13 residues.

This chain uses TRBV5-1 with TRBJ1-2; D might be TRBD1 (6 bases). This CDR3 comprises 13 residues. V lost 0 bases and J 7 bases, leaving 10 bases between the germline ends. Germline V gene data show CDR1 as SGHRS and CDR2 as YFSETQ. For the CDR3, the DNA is TGCGCCAGCAGCTTGGAAACAGGGTTTGGCTACACCTTC. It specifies CASSLETGFGYTF. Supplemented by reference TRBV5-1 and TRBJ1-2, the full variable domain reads KAGVTQTPRYLIKTRGQQVTLSCSPISGHRSVSWYQQTPGQGLQFLFEYFSETQRNKGNFPGRFSGRQFSNSRSEMNVSTLELGDSALYLCASSLETGFGYTFGSGTRLTVV.

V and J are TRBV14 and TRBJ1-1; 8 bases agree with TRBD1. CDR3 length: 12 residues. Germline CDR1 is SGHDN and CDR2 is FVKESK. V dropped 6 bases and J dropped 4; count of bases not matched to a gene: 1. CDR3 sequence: CASRGQGTEAFF. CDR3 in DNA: TGTGCCAGCAGAGGACAGGGCACTGAAGCTTTCTTT.

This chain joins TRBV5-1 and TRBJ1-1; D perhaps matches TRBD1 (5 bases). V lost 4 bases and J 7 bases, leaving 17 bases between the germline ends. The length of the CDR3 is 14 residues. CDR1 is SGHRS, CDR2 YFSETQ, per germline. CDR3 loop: CASSPMGRDVEAFF. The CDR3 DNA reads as TGCGCCAGCAGCCCGATGGGTAGGGACGTTGAAGCTTTCTTT. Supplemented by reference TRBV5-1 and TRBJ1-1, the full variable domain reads KAGVTQTPRYLIKTRGQQVTLSCSPISGHRSVSWYQQTPGQGLQFLFEYFSETQRNKGNFPGRFSGRQFSNSRSEMNVSTLELGDSALYLCASSPMGRDVEAFFGQGTRLTVV.

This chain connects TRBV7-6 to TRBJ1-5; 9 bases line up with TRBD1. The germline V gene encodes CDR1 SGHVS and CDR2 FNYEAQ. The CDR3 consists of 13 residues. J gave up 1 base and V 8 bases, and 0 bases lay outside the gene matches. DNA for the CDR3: TGTGCCAGCGGACAGGGGAGCAATCAGCCCCAGCATTTT. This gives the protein CASGQGSNQPQHF.

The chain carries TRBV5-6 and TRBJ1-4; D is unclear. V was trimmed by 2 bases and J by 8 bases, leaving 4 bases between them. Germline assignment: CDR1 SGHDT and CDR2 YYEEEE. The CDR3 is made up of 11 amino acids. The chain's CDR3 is CASSFGEKLFF. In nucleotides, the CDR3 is TGTGCCAGCAGCTTTGGGGAAAAACTGTTTTTT.

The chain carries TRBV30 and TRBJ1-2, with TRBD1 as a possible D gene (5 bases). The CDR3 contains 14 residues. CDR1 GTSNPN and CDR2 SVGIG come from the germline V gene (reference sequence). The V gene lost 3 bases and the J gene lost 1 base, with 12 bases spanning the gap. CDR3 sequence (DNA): TGTGCCTGGAGAGCTGGACAAGTTAACTATGGCTACACCTTC. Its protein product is CAWRAGQVNYGYTF.

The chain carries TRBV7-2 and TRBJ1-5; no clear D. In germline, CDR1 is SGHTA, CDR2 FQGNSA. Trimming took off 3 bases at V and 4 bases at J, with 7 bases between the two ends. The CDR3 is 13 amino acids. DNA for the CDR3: TGTGCCAGCAGCTTCCAGATGAATCAGCCCCAGCATTTT. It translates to CASSFQMNQPQHF. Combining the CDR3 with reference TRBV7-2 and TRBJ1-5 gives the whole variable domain GAGVSQSPSNKVTEKGKDVELRCDPISGHTALYWYRQSLGQGLEFLIYFQGNSAPDKSGLPSDRFSAERTGGSVSTLTIQRTQQEDSAVYLCASSFQMNQPQHFGDGTRLSIL.

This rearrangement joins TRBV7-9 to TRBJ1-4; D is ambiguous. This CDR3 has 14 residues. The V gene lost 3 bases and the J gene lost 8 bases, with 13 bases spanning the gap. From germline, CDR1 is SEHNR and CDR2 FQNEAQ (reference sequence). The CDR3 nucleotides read TGTGCCAGCAGCTTGGGAGGTCGAACCGAAAAACTGTTTTTT. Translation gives CASSLGGRTEKLFF.

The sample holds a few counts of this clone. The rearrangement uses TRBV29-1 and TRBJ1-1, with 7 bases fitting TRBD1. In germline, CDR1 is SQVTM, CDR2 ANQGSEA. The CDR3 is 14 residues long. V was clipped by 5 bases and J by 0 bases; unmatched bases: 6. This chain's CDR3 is CSVPGQRMNTEAFF. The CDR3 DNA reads TGCAGCGTTCCGGGACAGCGCATGAACACTGAAGCTTTCTTT.

The CDR3: CSVSLTGQPNNEQFF. CDR3 DNA sequence: TGCAGCGTTTCCCTTACGGGACAGCCTAACAATGAGCAGTTCTTC. This chain connects TRBV29-1 to TRBJ2-1; 7 bases are shared with TRBD1. This CDR3 is 15 amino acids long. V dropped 5 bases and J dropped 5; count of bases not matched to a gene: 12. Germline V lookup: CDR1 SQVTM, CDR2 ANQGSEA.

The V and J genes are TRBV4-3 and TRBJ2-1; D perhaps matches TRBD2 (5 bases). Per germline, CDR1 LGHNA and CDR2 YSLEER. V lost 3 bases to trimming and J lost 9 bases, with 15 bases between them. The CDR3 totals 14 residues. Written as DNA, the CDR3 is TGCGCCAGCAGCCAGGATTACCGGGGTCCTGAGCAGTTCTTC. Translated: CASSQDYRGPEQFF.

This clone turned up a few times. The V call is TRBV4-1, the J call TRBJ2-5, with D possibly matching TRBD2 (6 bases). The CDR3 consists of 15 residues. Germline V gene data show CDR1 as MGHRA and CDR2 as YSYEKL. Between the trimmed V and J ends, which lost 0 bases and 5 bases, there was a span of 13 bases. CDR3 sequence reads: CASSQEGQGGETQYF. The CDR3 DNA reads TGCGCCAGCAGCCAAGAGGGCCAGGGAGGCGAGACCCAGTACTTC.

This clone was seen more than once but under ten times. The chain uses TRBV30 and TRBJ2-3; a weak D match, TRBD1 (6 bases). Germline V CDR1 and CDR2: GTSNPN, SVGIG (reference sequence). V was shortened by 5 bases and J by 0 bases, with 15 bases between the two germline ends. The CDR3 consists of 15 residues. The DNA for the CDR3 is TGTGCCTGGGCGCGACAGGCTGGAAGCACAGATACGCAGTATTTT. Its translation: CAWARQAGSTDTQYF. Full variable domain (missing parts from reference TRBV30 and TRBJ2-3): SQTIHQWPATLVQPVGSPLSLECTVEGTSNPNLYWYRQAAGRGLQLLFYSVGIGQISSEVPQNLSASRPQDRQFILSSKKLLLSDSGFYLCAWARQAGSTDTQYFGPGTRLTVL.

CDR3 in amino acids: CAWSVLSAIEQYF. CDR3 bases: TGTGCCTGGAGTGTACTGTCTGCGATCGAGCAGTACTTC. The rearrangement links TRBV30 to TRBJ2-7; D not resolved. V lost 0 bases, J lost 6 bases, and 12 bases lay in between. The CDR3 consists of 13 residues. Per germline, CDR1 GTSNPN and CDR2 SVGIG (reference sequence).